Presented here are 17 T cell receptor beta chains from one specimen sequenced in a study of control samples from healthy donors and cancer patients. Clones were read by immunoSEQ multiplex PCR, and TCRdb kept only the in-frame ones, dropping some. The table shows more than 95,000 clones, with 80% to 90% occurring only once. Input material: PBMCs. These receptor sequences come from a woman aged 50 to 60 with colorectal cancer.

The V gene is TRBV18, the J gene TRBJ1-2, with 7 bases matching TRBD1. The germline gives CDR1 KGHSH, CDR2 LQKENI. The CDR3 is made up of 13 amino acids. The V segment lost 5 bases and the J segment 6 bases; nucleotides outside the gene matches: 6. CDR3 nucleotides: TGTGCCAGCTCAGAGGGACAGCTGGATGGCTACACCTTC. This codes for CASSEGQLDGYTF.

This chain connects TRBV6-1 to TRBJ1-6; D gene uncertain. Germline V gene lookup returns CDR1 MNHNS and CDR2 SASEGT. V lost 2 bases to trimming and J lost 8 bases, with 16 bases between them. The CDR3 has 16 residues. The CDR3: CASSEILEGRDSPLHF. CDR3 DNA sequence: TGTGCCAGCAGTGAAATACTGGAAGGAAGGGATTCACCCCTCCACTTT.

The chain links TRBV28 to TRBJ1-4; 7 nucleotides line up with TRBD1. From germline, CDR1 is MDHEN and CDR2 SYDVKM. The ends lost 6 bases at V and 5 bases at J; junction bases unmatched: 6. CDR3 length: 14 residues. CDR3 sequence: CASSPGQANEKLFF. As DNA, the CDR3 is TGTGCCAGCAGCCCCGGACAGGCAAATGAAAAACTGTTTTTT.

V gene TRBV19 combines with J gene TRBJ1-5, with TRBD1 matching 7 bases. Germline V gene data show CDR1 as LNHDA and CDR2 as SQIVND (reference sequence). The CDR3 sequence is 14 residues long. Trimming at V came to 5 bases and at J to 7 bases, leaving 8 bases not matched to a gene. The CDR3 region has the DNA TGTGCCAGTAGTGCCACAGACAGGGACCAGCCCCAGCATTTT. Protein product: CASSATDRDQPQHF.

A word on this clone: The sample carries other DNA sequences with the same CDR3. The J gene is TRBJ2-3, the V gene TRBV9, with 12 bases fitting TRBD2. Per the germline V gene, CDR1 is SGDLS and CDR2 is YYNGEE. This CDR3 spans 16 amino acids. Trimming removed 3 bases from V and 3 bases from J; junction bases left unmatched: 5. The DNA for the CDR3 is TGTGCCAGCAGCGCCGGACTAGCGGGAAAAACAGATACGCAGTATTTT. Translation gives CASSAGLAGKTDTQYF.

The chain recombines TRBV10-3 with TRBJ2-3; 7 bases fit TRBD2. Per the germline V gene, CDR1 is ENHRY and CDR2 is SYGVKD. Unmatched junction bases numbered 6, after V lost 4 bases and J lost 2 bases. CDR3 length: 15 residues. The CDR3 DNA reads TGTGCCATCAGTGGTGGTAGCGGGTCCACAGATACGCAGTATTTT. As protein: CAISGGSGSTDTQYF.

This chain uses TRBV7-2 with TRBJ1-2; D is undetermined. The CDR3 covers 15 residues. Germline V CDR1 and CDR2: SGHTA, FQGNSA. Trimming pared 2 bases from V and 4 bases from J, leaving 14 bases between. Here the CDR3 DNA reads TGTGCCAGCAGCTTAATGCGTTTACAGACCTATGGCTACACCTTC. It yields the protein CASSLMRLQTYGYTF.

The chain joins TRBV2 to TRBJ2-3; TRBD1 or TRBD2 may be the D gene (5 bases each). The ends were cut back, 6 bases at V and 11 bases at J, with 12 bases in the middle. The CDR3 runs 11 residues. Germline CDR1 is SNHLY and CDR2 is FYNNEI. The CDR3 spells CASRAEGKQYF. The CDR3 DNA sequence: TGTGCCAGCAGGGCCGAGGGGAAGCAGTATTTT.

The chain recombines TRBV18 with TRBJ1-4; a weak D match, TRBD1 (5 bases). CDR1 KGHSH and CDR2 LQKENI come from the germline V gene. This CDR3 is built from 15 residues. V was shortened by 4 bases and J by 4 bases, with 13 bases between the two germline ends. DNA for the CDR3: TGTGCCAGCTCACTTCTGGGAGGGGATAATGAAAAACTGTTTTTT. Protein sequence: CASSLLGGDNEKLFF.

The rearrangement uses TRBV21-1 and TRBJ2-7; the table names TRBD1, a call not compared with the DNA. TRBV21-1 is an annotated pseudogene. The CDR3 runs 17 residues. The CDR3, as DNA: TGTGCCAGCAGCAGAAATGAAGACAGGGTAGGTGCCTACGAGCAGTACTTC. The encoded protein is CASSRNEDRVGAYEQYF.

This sequence joins TRBV28 and TRBJ1-1, with D perhaps matching TRBD1 (6 bases). Germline CDR1 MDHEN, CDR2 SYDVKM. CDR3 length: 15 residues. Trimming removed 5 bases from V and 10 bases from J, with 23 bases in between. CDR3: CASSPGATGSGGAFF. The CDR3 DNA is TGTGCCAGCAGTCCCGGCGCGACAGGTTCGGGGGGAGCTTTCTTT.

The genes are TRBV4-2 and TRBJ1-3; unclear D gene. The germline V gene encodes CDR1 LGHNA and CDR2 YNFKEQ. V lost 0 bases and J lost 0, with 3 bases in between. CDR3 length equals 14 residues. CDR3 nucleotide sequence: TGTGCCAGCAGCCAAGATACCTCTGGAAACACCATATATTTT. It encodes CASSQDTSGNTIYF.

This chain connects TRBV5-1 to TRBJ2-3; D is unclear. The CDR3 covers 13 residues. V dropped 5 bases and J dropped 1 base, with 8 bases sitting between them. Germline CDR1 SGHRS, CDR2 YFSETQ. This chain's CDR3 is CASSQARTDTQYF. Written as DNA, the CDR3 is TGCGCCAGCAGTCAGGCCCGCACAGATACGCAGTATTTT. Using reference TRBV5-1 and TRBJ2-3 for the parts outside the CDR3, the full variable domain is KAGVTQTPRYLIKTRGQQVTLSCSPISGHRSVSWYQQTPGQGLQFLFEYFSETQRNKGNFPGRFSGRQFSNSRSEMNVSTLELGDSALYLCASSQARTDTQYFGPGTRLTVL.

The genes are TRBV7-3 and TRBJ2-3; D gene ambiguous. Trimming cost V 0 bases and J 2 bases, with 6 bases left between them. The V gene's germline CDR1 is SGHTA and CDR2 FQGTGA. The CDR3 consists of 14 residues. CDR3 nucleotide sequence: TGTGCCAGCAGCTTAACGCCAAACACAGATACGCAGTATTTT. Translating gives CASSLTPNTDTQYF.

The V gene is TRBV7-2, the J gene TRBJ1-4, with 7 bases identical to TRBD1. The CDR3 has 14 residues. The germline V gene has CDR1 SGHTA and CDR2 FQGNSA. V gave up 4 bases and J gave up 8 bases; unmatched junction bases: 7. The CDR3 reads CASSSPDRAEKLFF. The CDR3 DNA reads as TGTGCCAGCAGCTCTCCCGACAGGGCGGAAAAACTGTTTTTT.

This sequence joins TRBV9 and TRBJ1-1, with a possible D match to TRBD1 (5 bases). CDR1 and CDR2 from the germline V gene are SGDLS and YYNGEE. This CDR3 region has 15 residues. Trimming stripped 7 bases from V and 3 bases from J, with 19 bases between. The CDR3 protein is CASGGSSGLDTEAFF. The CDR3 region has the DNA TGTGCCAGCGGTGGGTCTTCGGGGCTCGACACTGAAGCTTTCTTT.

The J gene is TRBJ2-3, the V gene TRBV18; TRBD1 matches at 10 bases. The CDR3 is 16 residues long. With V trimmed by 0 bases and J by 1 base, 1 base remained unmatched. Germline V gene data show CDR1 as KGHSH and CDR2 as LQKENI. The DNA of the CDR3 is TGTGCCAGCTCACCACCCGGGACAGGGGGCACAGATACGCAGTATTTT. Its protein product is CASSPPGTGGTDTQYF.